This T cell receptor (beta chain) was identified in a study of blood T cell repertoires in COVID-19. Clones were sequenced by immunoSEQ multiplex PCR, and TCRdb holds only the in-frame ones, with some missing. The sample includes about 130,000 clones, about four fifths of them seen just once. Self-reported history from a screening survey and questionnaire set each donor's cohort. This receptor was taken from a man aged 45 to 65 who had recovered from COVID-19. The sample was PBMCs or T cells enriched from blood (not recorded which).

The CDR3 nucleotides read TGTGCCACCAGTGACCCGAGCGGGGGGCAAAACAATGAGCAGTTCTTC. Protein sequence: CATSDPSGGQNNEQFF. The chain joins TRBV24-1 to TRBJ2-1; 9 bases align to TRBD2. Unmatched junction bases numbered 8, after V lost 4 bases and J lost 5 bases. Germline V gene lookup returns CDR1 KGHDR and CDR2 SFDVKD. This CDR3 spans 16 amino acids.